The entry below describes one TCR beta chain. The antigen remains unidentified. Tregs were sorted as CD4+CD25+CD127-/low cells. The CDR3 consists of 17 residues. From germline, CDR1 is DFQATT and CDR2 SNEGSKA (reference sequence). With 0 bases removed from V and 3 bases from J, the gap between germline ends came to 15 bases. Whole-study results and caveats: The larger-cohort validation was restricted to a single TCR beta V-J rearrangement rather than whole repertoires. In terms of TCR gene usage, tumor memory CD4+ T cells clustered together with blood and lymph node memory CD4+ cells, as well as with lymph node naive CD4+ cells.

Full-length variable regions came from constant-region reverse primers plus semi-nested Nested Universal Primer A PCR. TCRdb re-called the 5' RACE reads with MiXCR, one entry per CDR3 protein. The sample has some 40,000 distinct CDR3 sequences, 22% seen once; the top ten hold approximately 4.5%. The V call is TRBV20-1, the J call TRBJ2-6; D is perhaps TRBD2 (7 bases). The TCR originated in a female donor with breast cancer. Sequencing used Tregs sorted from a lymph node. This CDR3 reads CSARDPRGGNGANVLTF. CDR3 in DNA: TGCAGTGCTAGAGACCCGAGGGGGGGTAATGGGGCCAACGTCCTGACTTTC.